This TCR beta chain was sequenced during a study of T-cell reconstitution after alpha-beta-depleted transplantation in children. In its sample, this clonotype was seen many times. From germline, CDR1 is MNHEY and CDR2 SVGAGI. The CDR3 runs 14 residues. V was trimmed by 4 bases and J by 1 base, leaving 10 bases between them. Unique molecular identifiers were incorporated into the prepared TCRbeta library. TCRdb reprocessed the PCR reads via MiXCR and lists one record per CDR3 protein. The data contain around 480,000 distinct CDR3 sequences, approximately 32% of them seen just once; the ten biggest clones take up more than 2%.

Sequences were derived from PBMCs from the stem cell graft donor, sampled from the stem cell graft. The gene calls are TRBV6-5 and TRBJ1-1; maybe TRBD1 (6 bases). The origin of this receptor is a human donor who donated a stem cell graft to a child with aplastic anemia. This CDR3 is CASSSSTGNTEAFF. In DNA, the CDR3 is TGTGCCAGCAGTTCCTCGACAGGGAACACTGAAGCTTTCTTT.